This T cell receptor beta chain was documented in a study of T cell changes during pregnancy in multiple sclerosis. CDR3 length: 17 amino acids. Germline loops: CDR1 LNHNV, CDR2 YYDKDF (reference sequence). V dropped 5 bases and J dropped 2 bases, with 19 bases sitting between them. Sequencing was performed with immunoSEQ multiplex PCR; in TCRdb, only in-frame clones are kept and a portion is missing. The data contain tens of thousands of clones, 85% to 90% of them seen just once; the ten biggest clones take up approximately 0.5%. Sample: CD4+ T cells from peripheral blood mononuclear cells, taken in the first trimester of pregnancy. The chain employs TRBV15 and TRBJ1-5; TRBD1 might be the D (5 bases). The sequence was obtained from a female donor with multiple sclerosis, enrolled in a pregnancy study. The CDR3 protein is CATSGRVGNSGNQPQHF. The CDR3 coding sequence is TGTGCCACCAGCGGCAGGGTTGGAAATTCGGGCAATCAGCCCCAGCATTTT.